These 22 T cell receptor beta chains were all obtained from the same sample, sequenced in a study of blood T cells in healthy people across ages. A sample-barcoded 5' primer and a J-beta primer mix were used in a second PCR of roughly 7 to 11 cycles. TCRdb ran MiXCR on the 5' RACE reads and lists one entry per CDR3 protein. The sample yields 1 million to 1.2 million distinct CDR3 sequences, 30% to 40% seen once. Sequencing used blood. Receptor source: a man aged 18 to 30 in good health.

The CDR3 is CAISESPGQGFEQYF. CDR3 coding DNA: TGTGCCATCAGTGAATCTCCGGGACAGGGATTCGAGCAGTACTTC. The V gene is TRBV10-3, the J gene TRBJ2-4; 9 bases match TRBD1. The J call could be wrong; TRBJ2-7 is a better fit for the DNA end. The CDR3 has 15 residues. Germline V lookup: CDR1 ENHRY, CDR2 SYGVKD.

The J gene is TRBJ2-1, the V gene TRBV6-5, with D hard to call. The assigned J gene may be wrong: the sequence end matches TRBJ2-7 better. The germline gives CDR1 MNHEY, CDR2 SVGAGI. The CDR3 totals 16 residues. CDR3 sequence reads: CASSYSWAISYNEQYF. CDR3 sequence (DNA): TGTGCCAGCAGTTACTCCTGGGCCATCTCCTACAATGAGCAGTACTTC.

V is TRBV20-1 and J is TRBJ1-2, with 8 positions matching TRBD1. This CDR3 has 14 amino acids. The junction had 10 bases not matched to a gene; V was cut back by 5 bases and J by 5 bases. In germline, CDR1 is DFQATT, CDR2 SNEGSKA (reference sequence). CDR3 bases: TGCAGTGCTCCACTTGACAGGGGAGGGTATGGCTACACCTTC. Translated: CSAPLDRGGYGYTF.

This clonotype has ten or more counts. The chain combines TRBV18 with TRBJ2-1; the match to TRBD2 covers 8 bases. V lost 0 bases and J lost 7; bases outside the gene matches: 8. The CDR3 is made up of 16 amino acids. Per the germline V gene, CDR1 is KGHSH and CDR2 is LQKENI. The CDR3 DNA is TGTGCCAGCTCACCACCGTCAAGCGGGGGTGGGAATGAGCAGTTCTTC. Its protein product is CASSPPSSGGGNEQFF.

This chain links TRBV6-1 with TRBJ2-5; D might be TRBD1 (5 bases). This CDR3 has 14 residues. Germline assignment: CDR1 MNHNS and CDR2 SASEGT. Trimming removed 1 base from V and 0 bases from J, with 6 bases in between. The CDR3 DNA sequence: TGTGCCAGCAGTGAAGAGGGGTACCAAGAGACCCAGTACTTC. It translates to CASSEEGYQETQYF.

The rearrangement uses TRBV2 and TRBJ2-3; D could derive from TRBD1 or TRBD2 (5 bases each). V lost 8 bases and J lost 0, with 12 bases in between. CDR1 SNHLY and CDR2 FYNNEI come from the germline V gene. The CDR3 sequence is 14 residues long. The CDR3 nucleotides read TGTGCCAGCGGGACGACAAGGAGCACAGATACGCAGTATTTT. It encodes CASGTTRSTDTQYF.

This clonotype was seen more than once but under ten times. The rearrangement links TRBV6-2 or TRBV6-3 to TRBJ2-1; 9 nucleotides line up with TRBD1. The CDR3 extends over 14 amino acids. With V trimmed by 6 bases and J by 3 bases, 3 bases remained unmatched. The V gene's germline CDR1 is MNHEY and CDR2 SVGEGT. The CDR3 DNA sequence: TGTGCCAGCAGCTGGACAGGGGTCTACAATGAGCAGTTCTTC. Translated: CASSWTGVYNEQFF.

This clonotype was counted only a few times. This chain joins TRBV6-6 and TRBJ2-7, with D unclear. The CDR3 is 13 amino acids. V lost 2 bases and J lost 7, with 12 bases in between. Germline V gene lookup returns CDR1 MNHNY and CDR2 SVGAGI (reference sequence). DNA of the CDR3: TGTGCCAGCAGTTACGGGTCAGACCGGGAGCAGTACTTC. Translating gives CASSYGSDREQYF.

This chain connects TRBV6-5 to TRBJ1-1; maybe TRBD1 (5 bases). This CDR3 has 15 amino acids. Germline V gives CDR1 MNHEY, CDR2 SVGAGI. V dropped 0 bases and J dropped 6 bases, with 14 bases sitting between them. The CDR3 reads CASSYSRGGGAEAFF. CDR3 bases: TGTGCCAGCAGTTACTCGCGTGGGGGAGGGGCTGAAGCTTTCTTT.

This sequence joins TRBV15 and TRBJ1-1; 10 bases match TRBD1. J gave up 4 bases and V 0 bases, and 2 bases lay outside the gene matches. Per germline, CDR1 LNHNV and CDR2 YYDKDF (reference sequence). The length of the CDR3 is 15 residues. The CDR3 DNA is TGTGCCACCAGCAGAGACGGGACAGGGGTCACTGAAGCTTTCTTT. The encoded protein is CATSRDGTGVTEAFF.

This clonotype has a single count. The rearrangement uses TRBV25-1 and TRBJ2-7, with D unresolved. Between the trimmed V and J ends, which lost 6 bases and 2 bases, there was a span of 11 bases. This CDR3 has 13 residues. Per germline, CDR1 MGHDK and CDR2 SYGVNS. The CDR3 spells CASSRAGTYEQYF. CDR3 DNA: TGTGCCAGCAGCCGGGCCGGTACCTACGAGCAGTACTTC.

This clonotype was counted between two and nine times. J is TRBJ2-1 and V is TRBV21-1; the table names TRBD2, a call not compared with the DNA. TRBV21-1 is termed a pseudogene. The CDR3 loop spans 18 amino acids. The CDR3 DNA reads TGTGCCAGCAGCAAAGCCCTTCGACTAGCGGGGGACCACAATGAGCAGTTCTTC. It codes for CASSKALRLAGDHNEQFF.

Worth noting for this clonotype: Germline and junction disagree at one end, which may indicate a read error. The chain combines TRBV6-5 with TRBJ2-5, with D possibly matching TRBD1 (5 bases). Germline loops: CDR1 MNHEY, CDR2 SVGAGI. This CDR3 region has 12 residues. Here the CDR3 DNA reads TGTGCCACCGAAGGGGCTTCAGAGACCCAGCACTTC. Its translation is CATEGASETQHF.

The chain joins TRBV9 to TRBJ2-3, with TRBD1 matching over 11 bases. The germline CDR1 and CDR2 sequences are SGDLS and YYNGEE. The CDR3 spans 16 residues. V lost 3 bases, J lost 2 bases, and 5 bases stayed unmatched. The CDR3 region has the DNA TGTGCCAGCAGCGCGGGACAGGGGGACATCACAGATACGCAGTATTTT. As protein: CASSAGQGDITDTQYF.

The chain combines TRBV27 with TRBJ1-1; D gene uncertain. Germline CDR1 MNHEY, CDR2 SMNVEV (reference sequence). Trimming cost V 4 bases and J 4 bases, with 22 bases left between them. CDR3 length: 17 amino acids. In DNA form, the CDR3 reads TGTGCCAGCAGTTCCGCCCGGGGTCTTAGTGTGAGCACTGAAGCTTTCTTT. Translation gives CASSSARGLSVSTEAFF.

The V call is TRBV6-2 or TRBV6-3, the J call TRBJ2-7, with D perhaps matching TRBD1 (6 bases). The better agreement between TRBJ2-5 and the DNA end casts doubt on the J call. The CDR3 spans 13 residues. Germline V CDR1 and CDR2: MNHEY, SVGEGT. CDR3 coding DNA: TGTGCCAGCAGTGACAGGCTACAAGAGACCCAGTACTTC. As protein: CASSDRLQETQYF.

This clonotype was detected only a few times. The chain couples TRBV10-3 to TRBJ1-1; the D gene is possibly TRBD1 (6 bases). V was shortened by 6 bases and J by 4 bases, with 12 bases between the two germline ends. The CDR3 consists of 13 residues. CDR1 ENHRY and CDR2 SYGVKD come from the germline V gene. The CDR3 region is CAIRTGLVTEAFF. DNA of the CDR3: TGTGCCATCAGGACAGGTTTAGTCACTGAAGCTTTCTTT.

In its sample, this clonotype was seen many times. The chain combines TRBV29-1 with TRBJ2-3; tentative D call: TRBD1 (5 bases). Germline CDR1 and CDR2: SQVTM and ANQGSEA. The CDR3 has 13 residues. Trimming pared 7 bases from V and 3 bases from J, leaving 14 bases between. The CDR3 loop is CSASGSWTDTQYF. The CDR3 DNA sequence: TGCAGCGCCTCAGGGTCATGGACAGATACGCAGTATTTT.

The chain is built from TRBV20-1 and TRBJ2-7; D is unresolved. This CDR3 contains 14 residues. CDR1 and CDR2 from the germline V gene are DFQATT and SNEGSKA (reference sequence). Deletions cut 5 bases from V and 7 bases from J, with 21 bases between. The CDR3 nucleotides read TGCAGTGCTTCAAGGTCGAACTCCTACAATGAGCAGTACTTC. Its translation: CSASRSNSYNEQYF.

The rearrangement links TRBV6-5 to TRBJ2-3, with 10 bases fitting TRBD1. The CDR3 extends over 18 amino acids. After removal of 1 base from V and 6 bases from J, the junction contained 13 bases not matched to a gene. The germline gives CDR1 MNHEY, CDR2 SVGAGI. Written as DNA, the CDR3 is TGTGCCAGCAGTTACTGGACAGGGGGTAAATTGGGTACGGATACGCAGTATTTT. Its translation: CASSYWTGGKLGTDTQYF.

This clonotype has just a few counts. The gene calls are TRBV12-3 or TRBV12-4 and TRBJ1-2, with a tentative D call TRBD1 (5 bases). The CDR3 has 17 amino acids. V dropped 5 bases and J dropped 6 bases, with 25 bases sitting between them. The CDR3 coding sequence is TGTGCCAGCAGTGGACGTATCGATGGGACCGGAGGGGATGGCTACACCTTC. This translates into CASSGRIDGTGGDGYTF.

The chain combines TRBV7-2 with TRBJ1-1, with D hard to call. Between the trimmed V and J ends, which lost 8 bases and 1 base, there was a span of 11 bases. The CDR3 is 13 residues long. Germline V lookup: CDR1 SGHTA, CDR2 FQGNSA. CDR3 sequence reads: CASLSRSNTEAFF. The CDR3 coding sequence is TGTGCCAGCCTTAGCAGGTCGAACACTGAAGCTTTCTTT.